The 18 T cell receptor beta chains below all came from one sample that was sequenced in a study of blood T cell repertoires in COVID-19. Assay: immunoSEQ multiplex PCR; the TCRdb copy retains only in-frame clones and omits some. The repertoire includes around 200,000 clones, approximately 80% of them detected once, and approximately 7.3% sits in the top ten. Sequenced input: peripheral blood. These receptors were collected from a human donor in a cohort sampled during active COVID-19.

The rearrangement joins TRBV2 to TRBJ1-2, with D unresolved. V gave up 0 bases and J gave up 7 bases, with 15 bases separating them. The CDR3 is made up of 15 amino acids. CDR1 is SNHLY, CDR2 FYNNEI, per germline. CDR3: CASSEAEGRGSGYTF. The CDR3 region has the DNA TGTGCCAGCAGTGAAGCCGAGGGAAGAGGAAGTGGCTACACCTTC.

The chain has TRBV5-8 and TRBJ1-3, with D hard to call. The V and J ends lost 4 bases and 0 bases respectively, with 11 bases between them. Germline V gene data show CDR1 as SGHTS and CDR2 as YDEGEE. The CDR3 spans 15 residues. The CDR3, as DNA: TGTGCCAGCAGCCATGGCATTCACTCTGGAAACACCATATATTTT. It is translated as CASSHGIHSGNTIYF.

The V gene is TRBV7-6, the J gene TRBJ2-7, with a tentative D call TRBD1 (6 bases). This CDR3 spans 15 amino acids. Trimming stripped 1 base from V and 0 bases from J, with 10 bases between. In germline, CDR1 is SGHVS, CDR2 FNYEAQ. The CDR3 region has the DNA TGTGCCAGCAGCTTAGGAACAGGGTACTCCTACGAGCAGTACTTC. It specifies CASSLGTGYSYEQYF.

The chain employs TRBV18 and TRBJ2-5, with 8 positions matching TRBD1. V lost 0 bases and J lost 4; bases outside the gene matches: 4. Germline CDR1 reads KGHSH; CDR2 reads LQKENI. The CDR3 is 15 residues long. For the CDR3, the DNA is TGTGCCAGCTCACCACCCGTAACAGGGGGAGAGACCCAGTACTTC. The encoded protein is CASSPPVTGGETQYF.

This chain links TRBV3-1 (or the pseudogene TRBV3-2) with TRBJ1-1; 11 bases are shared with TRBD1. Trimming cost V 4 bases and J 4 bases; bases outside gene matches: 2. CDR1 is LGHDT and CDR2 is YNNKEL in the germline V gene (reference sequence). This CDR3 comprises 14 residues. The CDR3 DNA follows: TGTGCCAGCAGCCCCGGGACAGGGGGCACTGAAGCTTTCTTT. It specifies CASSPGTGGTEAFF.

This sequence joins TRBV2 and TRBJ1-4; 8 bases map to TRBD1. Germline V gives CDR1 SNHLY, CDR2 FYNNEI. This CDR3 spans 14 amino acids. CDR3 nucleotides: TGTGGGGGCAGGGGGCTGCGGACTAATGAAAAACTGTTTTTT. Translation gives CGGRGLRTNEKLFF. The full variable domain, in which reference TRBV2 and TRBJ1-4 provide the parts outside the CDR3, is EPEVTQTPSHQVTQMGQEVILRCVPISNHLYFYWYRQILGQKVEFLVSFYNNEISEKSEIFDDQFSVERPDGSNFTLKIRSTKLEDSAMYFCGGRGLRTNEKLFFGSGTQLSVL.

This clone was counted a single time. The chain links TRBV5-1 to TRBJ1-1; D might be TRBD1 (6 bases). The CDR3 is 15 amino acids. Trimming shortened V by 1 base and J by 3 bases, and 13 bases separated the two germline ends. Germline V gene sequence: CDR1 SGHRS, CDR2 YFSETQ. In nucleotides, the CDR3 is TGCGCCAGCAGCTTGTTCCCTCCAGGGGACACTGAAGCTTTCTTT. Its translation is CASSLFPPGDTEAFF. Looking up the rest from reference TRBV5-1 and TRBJ1-1 gives the full variable domain: KAGVTQTPRYLIKTRGQQVTLSCSPISGHRSVSWYQQTPGQGLQFLFEYFSETQRNKGNFPGRFSGRQFSNSRSEMNVSTLELGDSALYLCASSLFPPGDTEAFFGQGTRLTVV.

The chain is built from TRBV2 and TRBJ1-2, with TRBD1 as a possible D gene (6 bases). CDR3 size: 13 residues. The germline CDR1 and CDR2 sequences are SNHLY and FYNNEI. Trimming pared 3 bases from V and 5 bases from J, leaving 10 bases between. CDR3 DNA sequence: TGTGCCAGCAGTGATACAGGGCGGTATGGCTACACCTTC. Protein product: CASSDTGRYGYTF.

J is TRBJ1-2 and V is TRBV19; 9 bases map to TRBD1. CDR3 length: 15 amino acids. V shed 4 bases and J 5 bases; nucleotides not matched to a gene: 8. Germline CDR1 LNHDA, CDR2 SQIVND (reference sequence). CDR3 loop: CASSTGQGPHYGYTF. The CDR3 nucleotides are TGTGCCAGTAGTACCGGACAGGGGCCCCATTATGGCTACACCTTC.

The chain combines TRBV11-2 with TRBJ2-1; D gene unclear. The V and J ends lost 3 bases and 8 bases respectively, with 8 bases between them. The CDR3 loop spans 12 amino acids. The germline CDR1 and CDR2 sequences are SGHAT and FQNNGV. CDR3 in amino acids: CASSFSADEQFF. CDR3 coding DNA: TGTGCCAGCAGCTTCTCGGCGGATGAGCAGTTCTTC.

The rearrangement joins TRBV5-1 to TRBJ1-3; no clear D gene. Trimming took 0 bases from V and 0 from J, leaving 13 bases between them. Germline CDR1 and CDR2: SGHRS and YFSETQ. The CDR3 has 17 residues. The CDR3 spells CASSLDSQSISGNTIYF. The CDR3 region has the DNA TGCGCCAGCAGCTTGGACAGCCAATCCATCTCTGGAAACACCATATATTTT. Together with reference TRBV5-1 and TRBJ1-3, the CDR3 gives the full variable domain: KAGVTQTPRYLIKTRGQQVTLSCSPISGHRSVSWYQQTPGQGLQFLFEYFSETQRNKGNFPGRFSGRQFSNSRSEMNVSTLELGDSALYLCASSLDSQSISGNTIYFGEGSWLTVV.

V gene TRBV18 combines with J gene TRBJ1-5; 7 bases align to TRBD1. The V gene's germline CDR1 is KGHSH and CDR2 LQKENI. The CDR3 length is 16 residues. V gave up 6 bases and J gave up 0 bases; unmatched junction bases: 8. The CDR3 DNA reads as TGTGCCAGCTCCGCAGGGGGGTACCATAGCAATCAGCCCCAGCATTTT. Amino acid sequence: CASSAGGYHSNQPQHF. Full variable domain (remainder filled in from reference TRBV18 and TRBJ1-5): NAGVMQNPRHLVRRRGQEARLRCSPMKGHSHVYWYRQLPEEGLKFMVYLQKENIIDESGMPKERFSAEFPKEGPSILRIQQVVRGDSAAYFCASSAGGYHSNQPQHFGDGTRLSIL.

The CDR3 nucleotides are TGTGCCAGCAGTTCTGAACAGGCTGCAACTAATGAAAAACTGTTTTTT. As protein: CASSSEQAATNEKLFF. The gene calls are TRBV6-5 and TRBJ1-4; maybe TRBD1 (5 bases). The V end was cut by 4 bases, the J end by 0 bases, with 12 bases between. The CDR3 contains 16 residues. Germline V CDR1 and CDR2: MNHEY, SVGAGI.

This chain connects TRBV4-1 to TRBJ1-2, with 11 positions matching TRBD1. V shed 4 bases and J 8 bases; nucleotides not matched to a gene: 9. This CDR3 spans 15 amino acids. Germline CDR1 reads MGHRA; CDR2 reads YSYEKL. CDR3 in DNA: TGCGCCAGCAGCCCTGGACAGGGGGCGGGGGACGGCTACACCTTC. Amino acids: CASSPGQGAGDGYTF.

The chain combines TRBV7-8 with TRBJ2-1; tentatively, D is TRBD1 (6 bases). The V and J ends lost 2 bases and 5 bases respectively, with 10 bases between them. Germline V gives CDR1 SGHVS, CDR2 FQNEAQ. There are 14 residues in the CDR3. CDR3 amino acids: CASSLTRTDNEQFF. In DNA form, the CDR3 reads TGTGCCAGCAGCTTAACTAGGACAGACAATGAGCAGTTCTTC.

This clone is a singleton in its sample. V usage is TRBV19 and J usage is TRBJ2-2; 7 nucleotides agree with TRBD1. V gave up 2 bases and J gave up 3 bases; unmatched junction bases: 3. Germline V gene sequence: CDR1 LNHDA, CDR2 SQIVND (reference sequence). The length of the CDR3 is 15 residues. This chain's CDR3 is CASSIRQGHTGELFF. The CDR3 nucleotides are TGTGCCAGTAGTATAAGACAGGGACACACCGGGGAGCTGTTTTTT.

The CDR3 spells CSVQTRDRGHNEQFF. The CDR3 DNA reads as TGCAGCGTCCAAACCCGGGACAGGGGACACAATGAGCAGTTCTTC. The chain joins TRBV29-1 to TRBJ2-1; 10 bases align to TRBD1. The J segment lost 5 bases and the V segment lost 6 bases, leaving 10 bases of the junction unmatched. CDR3 length: 15 residues. Looked up from germline, CDR1 is SQVTM and CDR2 is ANQGSEA.

V gene TRBV2 combines with J gene TRBJ2-6; D is uncertain. Germline V CDR1 and CDR2: SNHLY, FYNNEI. Trimming cost V 7 bases and J 4 bases, with 5 bases left between them. The CDR3 is made up of 12 amino acids. The CDR3 protein is CASTVGANVLTF. CDR3 DNA sequence: TGTGCCAGCACCGTGGGGGCCAACGTCCTGACTTTC.